The clone carrying this T cell receptor (beta chain) came up many times. TCRdb re-derived calls from the reads in MiXCR, one entry per CDR3 protein. The repertoire holds approximately 500,000 distinct CDR3 sequences, with approximately 16% as singletons. The data were taken from a study of T cell repertoires in cytomegalovirus infection. Overall study: Indications of both CMV infection and matching HLA type were provided by public TCR beta signatures.

This clonotype was sampled from a human donor in good health (CMV status not recorded). Some clones in this sample may be carry-over from other donors' samples. Sequenced input: CD8+ T cells from PBMCs.

The CDR3 nucleotides read TGTGCCAGCACCCCCGGGACTAGCGGTGCAGATACGCAGTATTTT. This translates into CASTPGTSGADTQYF. The chain recombines TRBV12-3 or TRBV12-4 with TRBJ2-3; 11 bases are a match to TRBD2. V was clipped by 7 bases and J by 4 bases; unmatched bases: 7. The CDR3 loop spans 15 amino acids.